Detailed here is one T cell receptor beta chain. Its antigen is not identified. Random-hexamer reverse transcription was applied to about 0.45 to 1 ug RNA. MiXCR, run by TCRdb on the immunoSEQ multiplex PCR reads, gives a single entry per CDR3 protein. Here the sample spans more than 200,000 distinct CDR3 sequences, about 94% being singletons. This CDR3 contains 12 residues. The V gene lost 5 bases and the J gene lost 2 bases, with 9 bases spanning the gap. Looked up from germline, CDR1 is DFQATT and CDR2 is SNEGSKA (reference sequence). The sample comes from a study of CD8 T cells in Susac syndrome. General study points: None of the CD4+ T cell repertoires in Susac syndrome showed clonal expansion.

The sequence was obtained from a human donor with Susac syndrome. Sequencing was done on a sample of CD4+ T cells from PBMCs. V and J are TRBV20-1 and TRBJ2-5; a possible D gene is TRBD2 (6 bases). The CDR3 coding sequence is TGCAGTGCTCTTCTAGCGCAAGAGACCCAGTACTTC. Translating it yields CSALLAQETQYF.